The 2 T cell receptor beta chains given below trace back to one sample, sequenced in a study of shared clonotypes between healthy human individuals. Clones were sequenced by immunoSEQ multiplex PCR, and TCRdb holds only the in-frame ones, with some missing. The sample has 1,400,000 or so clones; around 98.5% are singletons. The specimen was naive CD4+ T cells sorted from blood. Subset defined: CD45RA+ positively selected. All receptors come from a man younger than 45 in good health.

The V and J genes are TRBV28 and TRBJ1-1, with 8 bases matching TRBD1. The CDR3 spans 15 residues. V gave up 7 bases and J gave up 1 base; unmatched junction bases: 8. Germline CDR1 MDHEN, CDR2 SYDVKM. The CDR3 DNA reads TGTGCCAGCAACCCCAGGGGGCCGGGGAACACTGAAGCTTTCTTT. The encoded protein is CASNPRGPGNTEAFF.

The CDR3 DNA reads as TGTGCCAGTAGTATGGTGGTGAACACCGGGGAGCTGTTTTTT. Translating gives CASSMVVNTGELFF. The chain couples TRBV19 to TRBJ2-2; D is undetermined. Trimming left V 3 bases short and J 1 base short, with 6 bases between. There are 14 residues in the CDR3. Germline lookup yields CDR1 LNHDA and CDR2 SQIVND (reference sequence).